This is a list of T cell receptor beta chains from one sample in a study of CD8 T cells in Susac syndrome. TCRdb re-derived calls from the immunoSEQ multiplex PCR reads in MiXCR, one entry per CDR3 protein. The repertoire holds about 140,000 distinct CDR3 sequences, with 85% to 95% as singletons. Sequenced input: CD8+ T cells from PBMCs. Receptor source: a human donor in good health. Each CDR3 is given with its conserved first and last residue.

V	J	CDR3
TRBV6-5	TRBJ2-3	CASSYRSGINTDTQYF
TRBV9	TRBJ2-7	CASSVGDYEQYF
TRBV5-6	TRBJ2-1	CASSLAGTPYNEQFF
TRBV4-3	TRBJ2-2	CASRDPGAGGELFF
TRBV9	TRBJ2-1	CASSLTDRDVRSSYNEQFF
TRBV4-2	TRBJ2-7	CASSQAGYDEQYF
TRBV27	TRBJ2-7	CASSPNRQGRFSEQYF
TRBV6-1	TRBJ2-1	CASSETSGSYNEQFF
TRBV9	TRBJ1-2	CASSAGDRGFYGYTF
TRBV27	TRBJ2-7	CASSLAPATYEQYF
TRBV9	TRBJ2-5	CASSARTWETQYF
TRBV6-5	TRBJ2-1	CASSYFVASGSSYNEQFF
TRBV29-1	TRBJ2-5	CSGVPGYQETQYF
TRBV20-1	TRBJ1-3	CSASGEGPDFWRTIYF
TRBV13	TRBJ2-1	CASSPGTDYNEQFF
TRBV15	TRBJ2-3	CATSRDQDGTDTQYF
TRBV7-8	TRBJ2-7	CASSSGRFSSYEQYF
TRBV27	TRBJ2-7	CASSLTGPSYEQYF
TRBV7-9	TRBJ1-1	CASSADQTGWEAEAFF
TRBV2	TRBJ1-4	CASTKGEMGEKLFF
TRBV12-3/TRBV12-4	TRBJ2-1	CASRIPGLYNEQFF
TRBV28	TRBJ2-3	CASSPHGADTQYF
TRBV24-1	TRBJ2-7	CATSDPKGNPYEQYF
TRBV28	TRBJ1-2	CASSLSGRLYGYTF
TRBV28	TRBJ2-7	CASSRGQGAHEQYF
TRBV20-1	TRBJ2-1	CSASETGVKMSPYNEQFF
TRBV13	TRBJ2-7	CASSLSHEQYF
TRBV6-2/TRBV6-3	TRBJ2-1	CASSYGSGFNEQFF
TRBV7-9	TRBJ2-4	CASSEGQGNEDIQYF
TRBV5-6	TRBJ2-7	CASSPQWGKQYF
TRBV6-1	TRBJ2-4	CASSEGMALLRAKNIQYF
TRBV12-3/TRBV12-4	TRBJ2-5	CASSPRGLAGGTQYF
TRBV20-1	TRBJ2-5	CSAREGLAGGLGTQYF
TRBV19	TRBJ2-1	CASSPGTGGYPEQFF
TRBV30	TRBJ1-5	CAWSPGQGELPQHF
TRBV3-1	TRBJ2-7	CASSQRESMRYEQYF
TRBV29-1	TRBJ2-2	CSVGGASGRASDTGELFF
TRBV20-1	TRBJ2-2	CSAISRESRTGELFF
TRBV9	TRBJ2-7	CASSSQGDEQYF
TRBV29-1	TRBJ2-5	CSVEGHNYQETQYF
TRBV27	TRBJ2-1	CASSFTQGHEQFF
TRBV7-9	TRBJ2-5	CASSPGGGTQYF
TRBV20-1	TRBJ1-1	CSAPGTLLGNTEAFF
TRBV7-7	TRBJ1-1	CASSLNWNTEAFF
TRBV20-1	TRBJ1-2	CSAPGGGYGYTF
TRBV15	TRBJ2-3	CATSTSGTDTQYF
TRBV2	TRBJ2-7	CASIVSYEQYF
TRBV4-2	TRBJ1-2	CASSLSQQGDGYTF
TRBV7-9	TRBJ2-5	CASSTTSEETQYF
TRBV7-9	TRBJ2-1	CASSSRELRNEQFF
TRBV4-3	TRBJ2-6	CASSQDEGLIGANVLTF
TRBV9	TRBJ2-3	CASSVAMGTPNTQYF
TRBV27	TRBJ2-7	CASRPGLGYEQYF
TRBV28	TRBJ1-3	CASSLFTYGGAGNTIYF
TRBV29-1	TRBJ2-1	CSVEVPTSGRANEQFF
TRBV3-1	TRBJ2-7	CASSHGSYEQYF
TRBV30	TRBJ2-5	CAVSDVTQYF
TRBV27	TRBJ2-3	CASSLKRGQADTQYF
TRBV7-9	TRBJ2-3	CASSTDGGSTDTQYF
TRBV27	TRBJ2-5	CASSYTALETQYF